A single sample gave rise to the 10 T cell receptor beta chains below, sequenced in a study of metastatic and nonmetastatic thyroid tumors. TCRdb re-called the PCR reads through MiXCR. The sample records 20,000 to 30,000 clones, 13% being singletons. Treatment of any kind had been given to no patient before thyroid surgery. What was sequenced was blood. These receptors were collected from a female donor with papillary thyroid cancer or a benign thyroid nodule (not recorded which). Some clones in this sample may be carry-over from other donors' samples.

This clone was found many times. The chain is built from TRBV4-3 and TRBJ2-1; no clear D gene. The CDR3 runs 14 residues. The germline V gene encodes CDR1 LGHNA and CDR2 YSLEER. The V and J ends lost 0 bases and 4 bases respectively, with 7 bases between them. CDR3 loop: CASSQDRVYNEQFF. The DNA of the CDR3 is TGCGCCAGCAGCCAAGATCGAGTGTACAATGAGCAGTTCTTC.

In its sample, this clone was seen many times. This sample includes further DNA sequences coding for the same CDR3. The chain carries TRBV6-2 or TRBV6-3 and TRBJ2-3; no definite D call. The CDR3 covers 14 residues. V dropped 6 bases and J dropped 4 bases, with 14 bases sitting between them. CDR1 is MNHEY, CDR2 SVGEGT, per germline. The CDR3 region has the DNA TGTGCCAGCAGGCATCGAACGTTTGCAGATACGCAGTATTTT. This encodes CASRHRTFADTQYF.

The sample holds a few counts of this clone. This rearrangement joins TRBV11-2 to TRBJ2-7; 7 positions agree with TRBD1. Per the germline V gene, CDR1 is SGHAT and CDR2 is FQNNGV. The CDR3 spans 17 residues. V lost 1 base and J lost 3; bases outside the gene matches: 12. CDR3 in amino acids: CASSLGVGSGTVYEQYF. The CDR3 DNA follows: TGTGCCAGCAGCTTAGGGGTGGGGTCCGGGACAGTCTACGAGCAGTACTTC. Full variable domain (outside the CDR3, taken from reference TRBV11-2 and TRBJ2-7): EAGVAQSPRYKIIEKRQSVAFWCNPISGHATLYWYQQILGQGPKLLIQFQNNGVVDDSQLPKDRFSAERLKGVDSTLKIQPAKLEDSAVYLCASSLGVGSGTVYEQYFGPGTRLTVT.

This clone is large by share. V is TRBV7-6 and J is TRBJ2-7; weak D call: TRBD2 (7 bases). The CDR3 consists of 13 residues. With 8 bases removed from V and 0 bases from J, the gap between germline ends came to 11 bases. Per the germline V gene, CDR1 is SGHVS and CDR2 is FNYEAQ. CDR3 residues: CASGGGSSYEQYF. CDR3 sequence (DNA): TGTGCCAGCGGGGGGGGCTCCTCCTACGAGCAGTACTTC.

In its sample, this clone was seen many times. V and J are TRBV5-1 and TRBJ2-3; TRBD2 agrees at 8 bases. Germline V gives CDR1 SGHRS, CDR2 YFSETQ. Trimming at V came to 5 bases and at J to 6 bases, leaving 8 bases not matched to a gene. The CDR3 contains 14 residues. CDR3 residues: CASSAGTSVDTQYF. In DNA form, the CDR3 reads TGCGCCAGCAGTGCCGGGACTAGTGTGGATACGCAGTATTTT.

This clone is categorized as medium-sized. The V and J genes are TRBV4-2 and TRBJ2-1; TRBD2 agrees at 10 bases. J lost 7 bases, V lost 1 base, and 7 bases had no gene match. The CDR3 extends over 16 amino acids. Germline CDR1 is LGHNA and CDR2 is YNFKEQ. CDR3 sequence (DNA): TGTGCCAGCAGCCAAGCGGCAGCGGGAGGGCCAAATGAGCAGTTCTTC. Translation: CASSQAAAGGPNEQFF.

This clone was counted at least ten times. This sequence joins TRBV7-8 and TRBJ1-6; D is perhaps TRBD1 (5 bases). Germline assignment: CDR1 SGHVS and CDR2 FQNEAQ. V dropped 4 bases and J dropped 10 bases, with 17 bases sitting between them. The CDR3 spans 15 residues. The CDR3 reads CASSSHRGFRSPLHF. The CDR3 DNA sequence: TGTGCCAGCAGCTCACATCGGGGGTTTAGGTCACCCCTCCACTTT. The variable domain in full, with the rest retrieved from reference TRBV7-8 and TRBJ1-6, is GAGVSQSPRYKVAKRGQDVALRCDPISGHVSLFWYQQALGQGPEFLTYFQNEAQLDKSGLPSDRFFAERPEGSVSTLKIQRTQQEDSAVYLCASSSHRGFRSPLHFGNGTRLTVT.

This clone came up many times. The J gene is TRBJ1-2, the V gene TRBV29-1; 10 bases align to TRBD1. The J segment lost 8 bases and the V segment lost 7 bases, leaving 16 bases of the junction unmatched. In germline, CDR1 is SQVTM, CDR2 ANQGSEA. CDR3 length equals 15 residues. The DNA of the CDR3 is TGCAGCGGATCTTCCCGGGACAGGGGCGTGAAAGGCTACACCTTC. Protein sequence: CSGSSRDRGVKGYTF. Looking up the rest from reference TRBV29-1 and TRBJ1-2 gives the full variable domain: SAVISQKPSRDICQRGTSLTIQCQVDSQVTMMFWYRQQPGQSLTLIATANQGSEATYESGFVIDKFPISRPNLTFSTLTVSNMSPEDSSIYLCSGSSRDRGVKGYTFGSGTRLTVV.

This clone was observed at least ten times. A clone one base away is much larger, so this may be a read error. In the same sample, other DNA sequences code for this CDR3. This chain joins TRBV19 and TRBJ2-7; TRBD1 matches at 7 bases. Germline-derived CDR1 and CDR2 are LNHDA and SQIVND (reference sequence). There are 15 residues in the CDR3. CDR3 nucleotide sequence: TGTGCTAGTAGTGCCCGACAGGGAAATTCCTACGAGCAGTACTTC. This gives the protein CASSARQGNSYEQYF.

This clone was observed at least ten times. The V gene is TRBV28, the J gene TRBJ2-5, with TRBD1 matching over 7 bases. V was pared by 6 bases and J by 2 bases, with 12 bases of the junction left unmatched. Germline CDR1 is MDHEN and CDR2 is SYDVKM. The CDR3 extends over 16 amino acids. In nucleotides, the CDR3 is TGTGCCAGCAGGACCTCAACCGGGACAGCGCAAGAGACCCAGTACTTC. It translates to CASRTSTGTAQETQYF.